These T cell receptor beta chains were read from a single sample in a study of T cells generated in artificial thymic organoids. Each CDR3 protein is one row after TCRdb ran MiXCR on the 5' RACE reads. Of 7,000 to 8,500 distinct CDR3 sequences in the sample, around 25% were seen once. These receptors have no known antigen. Sequencing input: naive CD8+ T cells grown in artificial thymic organoids from cord blood stem and progenitor cells. The receptor source for this set is a human donor who gave cord blood stem cells for thymic organoid culture, a cardiac surgery patient who gave postnatal thymus, or a blood donor (not recorded which). CDR3s include the opening cysteine and the closing phenylalanine or tryptophan. D genes are given only for firm matches. The listing skips clone size in some rows; elsewhere it reads once, few, many or a size class.

>TRBV5-1|-|TRBJ2-1|TRBD2
CASSLAGDYNEQFF
TGCGCCAGCAGCTTAGCGGGGGACTACAATGAGCAGTTCTTC
>TRBV6-5|-|TRBJ2-5|-
CASRGRREETQYF
TGTGCCAGCAGGGGACGCCGCGAGGAGACCCAGTACTTC
>TRBV29-1|-|TRBJ1-2|TRBD1
CSVSRTGANYGYTF
TGCAGCGTTTCCCGGACAGGGGCTAACTATGGCTACACCTTC
>TRBV4-3|-|TRBJ2-7|TRBD1
CASSQDPGTGAYEQYF
TGCGCCAGCAGCCAAGATCCCGGGACAGGGGCCTACGAGCAGTACTTC
>TRBV4-3|large|TRBJ2-5|-
CASSQDWDIRETQYF
TGCGCCAGCAGCCAAGATTGGGACATTAGGGAGACCCAGTACTTC
>TRBV18|few|TRBJ2-5|-
CASSLSGIQETQYF
TGTGCCAGCTCACTTTCGGGGATCCAAGAGACCCAGTACTTC
>TRBV4-3|-|TRBJ2-1|-
CASSQDLTPPYNEQFF
TGCGCCAGCAGCCAAGATTTGACACCCCCCTACAATGAGCAGTTCTTC
>TRBV5-1|-|TRBJ2-5|-
CASSPHKTQYF
TGCGCCAGCAGCCCCCACAAGACCCAGTACTTC
>TRBV9|-|TRBJ2-3|-
CASSARGDPDTQYF
TGTGCCAGCAGCGCGAGGGGCGACCCAGATACGCAGTATTTT
>TRBV6-2/TRBV6-3|medium-sized|TRBJ1-1|-
CASSYHLGEAEAFF
TGTGCCAGCAGTTACCATCTCGGGGAGGCTGAAGCTTTCTTT
>TRBV5-4|medium-sized|TRBJ1-1|-
CASSLRGTEAFF
TGTGCCAGCAGCTTGCGAGGGACTGAAGCTTTCTTT
>TRBV6-6|-|TRBJ1-3|-
CASTGDTIYF
TGTGCCAGCACGGGAGACACCATATATTTT
>TRBV5-1|medium-sized|TRBJ1-2|-
CASSLEGRRGYTF
TGCGCCAGCAGCTTGGAAGGACGGCGAGGCTACACCTTC
>TRBV6-2/TRBV6-3|few|TRBJ2-1|-
CASSYSDSYNEQFF
TGTGCCAGCAGTTACTCAGACAGCTACAATGAGCAGTTCTTC
>TRBV7-9|medium-sized|TRBJ1-5|-
CASSLGPYSNQPQHF
TGTGCCAGCAGCTTAGGGCCTTATAGCAATCAGCCCCAGCATTTT
>TRBV4-2|-|TRBJ2-3|-
CASSQGCRRTDTQYF
TGTGCCAGCAGCCAAGGCTGCAGGCGCACAGATACGCAGTATTTT
>TRBV5-6|few|TRBJ2-3|-
CASSCPQGAGTDTQYF
TGTGCCAGCAGCTGCCCCCAGGGAGCTGGCACAGATACGCAGTATTTT
>TRBV27|few|TRBJ2-7|-
CASNRGGHSYEQYF
TGTGCCAGCAACAGGGGAGGGCACTCCTACGAGCAGTACTTC
>TRBV7-2|medium-sized|TRBJ1-1|-
CASSSTVNTEAFF
TGTGCCAGCAGCTCGACAGTGAACACTGAAGCTTTCTTT
>TRBV7-2|-|TRBJ2-1|TRBD2
CASSSLAGGPQFF
TGTGCCAGCAGCTCTCTAGCGGGGGGGCCTCAGTTCTTC
>TRBV6-5|medium-sized|TRBJ1-6|TRBD1
CASSYYWTGGDSPLHF
TGTGCCAGCAGTTATTACTGGACAGGGGGCGATTCACCCCTCCACTTT
>TRBV23-1|few|TRBJ2-3|TRBD1
CASRDRGLWTDTQYF
TGCGCCAGCAGGGACAGGGGGCTCTGGACAGATACGCAGTATTTT
>TRBV4-3|medium-sized|TRBJ2-3|TRBD2
CASSPPRTSLTLSPPQYF
TGCGCCAGCAGTCCCCCACGGACTAGCCTAACCCTGTCTCCTCCGCAGTATTTT
>TRBV18|few|TRBJ1-4|TRBD1
CASSRQGANEKLFF
TGTGCCAGCTCAAGACAGGGTGCTAATGAAAAACTGTTTTTT
>TRBV30|-|TRBJ2-2|-
CAWSVRPVKGEVGELFF
TGTGCCTGGAGTGTACGGCCTGTGAAGGGAGAAGTCGGGGAGCTGTTTTTT
>TRBV12-3/TRBV12-4|medium-sized|TRBJ2-7|-
CASSLVGQRTVYEQYF
TGTGCCAGCAGTTTAGTCGGCCAGCGTACAGTGTACGAGCAGTACTTC
>TRBV4-1|few|TRBJ1-1|-
CASSQDRHLNTEAFF
TGCGCCAGCAGCCAAGATCGTCACTTGAACACTGAAGCTTTCTTT
>TRBV7-2|medium-sized|TRBJ2-7|TRBD2
CASSWTSGRHYEQYF
TGTGCCAGCAGCTGGACTAGCGGACGACACTACGAGCAGTACTTC
>TRBV12-3/TRBV12-4|-|TRBJ2-5|-
CASSFTMKTQYF
TGTGCCAGCAGTTTTACGATGAAGACCCAGTACTTC
>TRBV3-1|medium-sized|TRBJ1-2|-
CASRRGGRYYGYTF
TGTGCCAGCCGCCGCGGGGGCAGGTACTATGGCTACACCTTC
>TRBV5-1|once|TRBJ2-3|-
CASSLVKAGDTQYF
TGCGCCAGCAGCTTGGTGAAAGCGGGAGATACGCAGTATTTT
>TRBV7-8|few|TRBJ2-7|-
CASSLRLDSSYEQYF
TGTGCCAGCAGCTTAAGGCTGGACAGCTCCTACGAGCAGTACTTC
>TRBV5-1|medium-sized|TRBJ2-7|TRBD2
CASSQSGGHTYEQYF
TGCGCCAGCAGCCAAAGCGGGGGTCACACCTACGAGCAGTACTTC
>TRBV6-1|medium-sized|TRBJ1-6|TRBD1
CASSPGGAWGSPLHF
TGTGCCAGCAGTCCAGGGGGGGCCTGGGGTTCACCCCTCCACTTT
>TRBV24-1|-|TRBJ1-2|-
CATSEGTGYTF
TGTGCCACCAGTGAGGGGACTGGCTACACCTTC
>TRBV12-3/TRBV12-4|medium-sized|TRBJ1-1|-
CASTSHPFGEAFF
TGTGCCAGCACCTCCCATCCCTTTGGTGAAGCTTTCTTT
>TRBV6-2/TRBV6-3|-|TRBJ2-5|-
CASSYDHLQETQYF
TGTGCCAGCAGTTACGACCATCTCCAAGAGACCCAGTACTTC
>TRBV5-6|-|TRBJ2-7|-
CASSFDGAGYEQYF
TGTGCCAGCAGCTTCGACGGGGCAGGCTACGAGCAGTACTTC
>TRBV4-2|-|TRBJ2-3|-
CASSRGAVADTQYF
TGTGCCAGCAGCCGGGGGGCCGTGGCAGATACGCAGTATTTT
>TRBV19|medium-sized|TRBJ1-5|-
CASSPPGIYLYSNQPQHF
TGTGCCAGTAGTCCTCCAGGGATCTACCTTTATAGCAATCAGCCCCAGCATTTT
>TRBV27|few|TRBJ2-3|-
CASSLWAVPTDTQYF
TGTGCCAGCAGTTTATGGGCAGTTCCCACAGATACGCAGTATTTT